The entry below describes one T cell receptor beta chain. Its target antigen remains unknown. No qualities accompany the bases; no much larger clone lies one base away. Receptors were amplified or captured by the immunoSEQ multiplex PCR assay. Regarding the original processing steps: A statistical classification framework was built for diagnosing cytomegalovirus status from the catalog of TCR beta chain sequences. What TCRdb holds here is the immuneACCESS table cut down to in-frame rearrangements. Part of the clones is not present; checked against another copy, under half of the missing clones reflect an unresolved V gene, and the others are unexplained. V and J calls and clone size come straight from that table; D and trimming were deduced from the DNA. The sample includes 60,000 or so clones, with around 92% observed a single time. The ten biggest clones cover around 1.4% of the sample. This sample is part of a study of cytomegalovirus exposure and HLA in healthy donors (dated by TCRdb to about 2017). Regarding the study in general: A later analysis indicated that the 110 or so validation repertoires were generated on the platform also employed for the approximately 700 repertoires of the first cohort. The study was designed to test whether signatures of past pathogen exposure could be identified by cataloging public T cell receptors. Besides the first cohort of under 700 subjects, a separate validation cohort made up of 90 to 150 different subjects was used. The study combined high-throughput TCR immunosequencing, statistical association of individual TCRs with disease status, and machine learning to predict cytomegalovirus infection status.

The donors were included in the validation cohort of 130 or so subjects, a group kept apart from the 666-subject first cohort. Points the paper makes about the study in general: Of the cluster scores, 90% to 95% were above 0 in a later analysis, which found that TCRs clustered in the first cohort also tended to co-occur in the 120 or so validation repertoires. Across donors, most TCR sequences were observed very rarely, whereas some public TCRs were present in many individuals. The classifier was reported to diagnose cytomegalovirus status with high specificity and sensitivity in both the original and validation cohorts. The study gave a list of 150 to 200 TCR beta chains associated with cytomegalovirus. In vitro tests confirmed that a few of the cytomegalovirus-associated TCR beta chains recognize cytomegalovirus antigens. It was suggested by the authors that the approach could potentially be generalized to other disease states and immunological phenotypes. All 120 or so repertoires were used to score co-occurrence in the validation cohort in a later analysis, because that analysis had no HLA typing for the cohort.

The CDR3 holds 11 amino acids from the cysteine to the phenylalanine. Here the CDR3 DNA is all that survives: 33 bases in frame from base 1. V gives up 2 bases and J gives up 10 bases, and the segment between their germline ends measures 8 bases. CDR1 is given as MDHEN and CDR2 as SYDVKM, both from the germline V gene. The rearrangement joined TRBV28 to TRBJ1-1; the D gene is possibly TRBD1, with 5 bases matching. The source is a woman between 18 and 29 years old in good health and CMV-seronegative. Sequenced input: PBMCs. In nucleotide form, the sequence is TGTGCCAGCAGTTTAAGGGGCCGAGCTTTCTTT. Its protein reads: CASSLRGRAFF. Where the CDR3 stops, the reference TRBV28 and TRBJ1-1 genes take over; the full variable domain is DVKVTQSSRYLVKRTGEKVFLECVQDMDHENMFWYRQDPGLGLRLIYFSYDVKMKEKGDIPEGYSVSREKKERFSLILESASTNQTSMYLCASSLRGRAFFGQGTRLTVV.